The 10 T cell receptor beta chains below all came from one sample that was sequenced in a study of human T cells and chemical hapten exposure. A single record per CDR3 protein comes from TCRdb applying MiXCR to the RACE reads. The sample yields about 120,000 distinct CDR3 sequences, roughly an eighth seen once. The time point here: patch test 1, 2 weeks after DPC sensitization. The treatment: therapeutic diphenylcyclopropenone sensitization with weekly scalp DPC. This sample comprised whole blood, obtained in connection with sensitization to the hapten diphenylcyclopropenone (DPC). The receptor source for this set is a man younger than 35 with alopecia areata. Some clones in this sample may be carry-over from other donors' samples.

This clonotype was seen a few times. This chain joins TRBV7-2 and TRBJ1-2; D is unclear. The CDR3 sequence is 13 residues long. Germline lookup yields CDR1 SGHTA and CDR2 FQGNSA. V gave up 3 bases and J gave up 6 bases, with 11 bases separating them. The CDR3 DNA reads as TGTGCCAGCAGCTTGACCTGGATGGATGGCTACACCTTC. This encodes CASSLTWMDGYTF.

This chain joins TRBV29-1 and TRBJ2-3, with 8 bases matching TRBD2. The CDR3 loop spans 15 amino acids. Germline V gene lookup returns CDR1 SQVTM and CDR2 ANQGSEA. The trim removed 5 bases at V and 2 bases at J, leaving 9 bases unmatched. The DNA for the CDR3 is TGCAGCGTTTCAGGGGCGGGGGGAGCCACAGATACGCAGTATTTT. Protein product: CSVSGAGGATDTQYF.

The chain employs TRBV7-9 and TRBJ2-5, with TRBD1 matching 11 bases. Germline CDR1 SEHNR, CDR2 FQNEAQ (reference sequence). The junction had 8 bases not matched to a gene; V was cut back by 6 bases and J by 5 bases. CDR3 size: 15 residues. DNA of the CDR3: TGTGCCAGCAGAGATGGACAGGGGGCATGGGAGACCCAGTACTTC. Its protein product is CASRDGQGAWETQYF.

V and J are TRBV25-1 and TRBJ1-1; D is uncertain. CDR1 is MGHDK, CDR2 SYGVNS, per germline. Trimming removed 4 bases from V and 5 bases from J, with 17 bases in between. The length of the CDR3 is 15 residues. The CDR3, as DNA: TGTGCCAGCAGTGGCGTGGATGGTCGAGGGACTGAAGCTTTCTTT. Protein sequence: CASSGVDGRGTEAFF.

This clonotype was counted once. The chain recombines TRBV7-8 with TRBJ1-6; perhaps TRBD1 as D (6 bases). This CDR3 is 14 amino acids long. Germline V lookup: CDR1 SGHVS, CDR2 FQNEAQ. Trimming took off 5 bases at V and 3 bases at J, with 8 bases between the two ends. The CDR3 DNA reads TGTGCCAGCAGCCCAGGGGACTATAATTCACCCCTCCACTTT. Translating gives CASSPGDYNSPLHF.

This clonotype appeared a few times. This chain links TRBV19 with TRBJ1-1; D might be TRBD1 (6 bases). The length of the CDR3 is 13 residues. V was shortened by 4 bases and J by 5 bases, with 11 bases between the two germline ends. Germline CDR1 reads LNHDA; CDR2 reads SQIVND (reference sequence). CDR3 in DNA: TGTGCCAGTAGTAAGGGGGGGCGGACTGAAGCTTTCTTT. It encodes CASSKGGRTEAFF.

The V gene is TRBV6-2 or TRBV6-3, the J gene TRBJ2-3, with 8 bases fitting TRBD2. V trimming: 4 bases; J trimming: 5 bases; junction bases outside the gene matches: 23. There are 20 residues in the CDR3. Germline V gene lookup returns CDR1 MNHEY and CDR2 SVGEGT. The CDR3 is CASSSRRLLLAAENQDTQYF. The CDR3 DNA reads as TGTGCCAGCAGTTCCAGGCGCCTCCTACTAGCGGCGGAAAACCAAGATACGCAGTATTTT.

The chain carries TRBV9 and TRBJ2-5, with no clear D. Germline CDR1 is SGDLS and CDR2 is YYNGEE. The ends were cut back, 4 bases at V and 7 bases at J, with 14 bases in the middle. This CDR3 region has 13 residues. The CDR3 sequence: CASSPRTVGTQYF. DNA of the CDR3: TGTGCCAGCAGCCCCAGGACGGTCGGGACCCAGTACTTC.

The rearrangement uses TRBV11-2 and TRBJ2-6; 7 positions agree with TRBD1. CDR3 length: 19 residues. Per germline, CDR1 SGHAT and CDR2 FQNNGV. Trimming cost V 6 bases and J 1 base; bases outside gene matches: 15. The CDR3 is CASRNHRGGLDSGANVLTF. The CDR3 DNA is TGTGCCAGCAGAAACCACAGGGGCGGCTTGGATTCTGGGGCCAACGTCCTGACTTTC.

The J gene is TRBJ2-1, the V gene TRBV20-1; a possible D gene is TRBD2 (6 bases). CDR3 length: 11 residues. V was clipped by 0 bases and J by 10 bases, with 7 bases between them. CDR1 is DFQATT and CDR2 is SNEGSKA in the germline V gene (reference sequence). CDR3 sequence: CSARDGGEQFF. The DNA of the CDR3 is TGCAGTGCTAGAGATGGGGGGGAGCAGTTCTTC.